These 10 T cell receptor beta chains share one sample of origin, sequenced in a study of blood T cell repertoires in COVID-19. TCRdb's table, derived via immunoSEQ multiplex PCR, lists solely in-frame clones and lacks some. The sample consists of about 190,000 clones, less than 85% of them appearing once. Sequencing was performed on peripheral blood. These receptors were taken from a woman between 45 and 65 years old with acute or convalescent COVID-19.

The CDR3 loop is CASSQGRTLAGTDTQYF. The CDR3, as DNA: TGCGCCAGCAGCCAAGGAAGGACACTAGCGGGCACAGATACGCAGTATTTT. The chain carries TRBV4-3 and TRBJ2-3; 8 bases are shared with TRBD2. The germline V gene encodes CDR1 LGHNA and CDR2 YSLEER. The CDR3 covers 17 residues. V shed 1 base, J shed 1 base, and the junction held 7 bases outside the gene matches.

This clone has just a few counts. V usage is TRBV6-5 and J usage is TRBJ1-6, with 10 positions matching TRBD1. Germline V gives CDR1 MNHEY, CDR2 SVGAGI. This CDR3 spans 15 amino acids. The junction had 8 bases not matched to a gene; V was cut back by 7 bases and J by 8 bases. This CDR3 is CASNLGGTGDSPLHF. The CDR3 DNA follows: TGTGCCAGCAACTTGGGGGGGACAGGGGATTCACCCCTCCACTTT.

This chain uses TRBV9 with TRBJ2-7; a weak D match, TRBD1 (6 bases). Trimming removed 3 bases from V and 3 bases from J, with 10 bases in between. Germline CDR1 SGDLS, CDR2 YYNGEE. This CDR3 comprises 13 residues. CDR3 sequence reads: CASSATGNYEQYF. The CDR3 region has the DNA TGTGCCAGCAGCGCCACAGGGAACTACGAGCAGTACTTC.

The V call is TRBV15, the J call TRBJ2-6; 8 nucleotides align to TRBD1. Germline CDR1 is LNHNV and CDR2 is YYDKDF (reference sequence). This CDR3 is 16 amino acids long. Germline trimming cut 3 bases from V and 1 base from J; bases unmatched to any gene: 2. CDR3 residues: CATSRRTGSGANVLTF. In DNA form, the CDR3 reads TGTGCCACCAGCAGGAGGACAGGGTCTGGGGCCAACGTCCTGACTTTC. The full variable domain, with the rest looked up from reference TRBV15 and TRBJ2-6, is DAMVIQNPRYQVTQFGKPVTLSCSQTLNHNVMYWYQQKSSQAPKLLFHYYDKDFNNEADTPDNFQSRRPNTSFCFLDIRSPGLGDTAMYLCATSRRTGSGANVLTFGAGSRLTVL.

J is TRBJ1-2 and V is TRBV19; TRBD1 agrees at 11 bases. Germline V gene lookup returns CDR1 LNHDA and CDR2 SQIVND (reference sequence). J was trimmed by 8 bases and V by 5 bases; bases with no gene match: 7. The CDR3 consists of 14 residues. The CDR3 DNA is TGTGCCAGTAGTCTCGGACAGGGGGCGTTAGGCTACACCTTC. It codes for CASSLGQGALGYTF.

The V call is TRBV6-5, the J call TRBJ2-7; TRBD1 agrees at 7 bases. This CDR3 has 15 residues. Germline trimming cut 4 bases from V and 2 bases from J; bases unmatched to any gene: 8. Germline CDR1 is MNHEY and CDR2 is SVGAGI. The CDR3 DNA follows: TGTGCCAGCAGTTTCCTTCGGGACAGAGCCTACGAGCAGTACTTC. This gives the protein CASSFLRDRAYEQYF.

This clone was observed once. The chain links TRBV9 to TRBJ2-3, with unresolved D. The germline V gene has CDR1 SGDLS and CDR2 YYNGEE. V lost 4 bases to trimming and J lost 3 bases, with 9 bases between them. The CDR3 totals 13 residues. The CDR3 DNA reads TGTGCCAGCAGCCCTGCCAGGACAGATACGCAGTATTTT. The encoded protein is CASSPARTDTQYF.

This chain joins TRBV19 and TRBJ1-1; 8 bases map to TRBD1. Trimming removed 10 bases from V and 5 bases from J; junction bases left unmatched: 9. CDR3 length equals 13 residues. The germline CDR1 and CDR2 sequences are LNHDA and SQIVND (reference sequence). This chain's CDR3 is CATTQGAGTEAFF. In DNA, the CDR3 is TGTGCCACCACGCAGGGGGCTGGTACTGAAGCTTTCTTT.

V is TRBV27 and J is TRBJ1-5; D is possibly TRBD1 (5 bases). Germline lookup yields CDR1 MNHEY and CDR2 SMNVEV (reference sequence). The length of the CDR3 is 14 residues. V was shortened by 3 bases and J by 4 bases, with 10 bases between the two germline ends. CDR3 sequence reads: CASSFIGDNQPQHF. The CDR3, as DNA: TGTGCCAGCAGTTTCATAGGGGATAATCAGCCCCAGCATTTT.

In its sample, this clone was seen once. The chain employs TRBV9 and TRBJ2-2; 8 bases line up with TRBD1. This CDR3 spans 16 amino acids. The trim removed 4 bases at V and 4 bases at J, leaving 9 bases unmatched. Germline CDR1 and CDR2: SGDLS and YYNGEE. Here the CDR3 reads CASSPDRGGSTGELFF. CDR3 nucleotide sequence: TGTGCCAGCAGCCCAGACAGGGGTGGGAGCACCGGGGAGCTGTTTTTT. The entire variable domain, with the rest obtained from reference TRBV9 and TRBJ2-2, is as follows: DSGVTQTPKHLITATGQRVTLRCSPRSGDLSVYWYQQSLDQGLQFLIQYYNGEERAKGNILERFSAQQFPDLHSELNLSSLELGDSALYFCASSPDRGGSTGELFFGEGSRLTVL.